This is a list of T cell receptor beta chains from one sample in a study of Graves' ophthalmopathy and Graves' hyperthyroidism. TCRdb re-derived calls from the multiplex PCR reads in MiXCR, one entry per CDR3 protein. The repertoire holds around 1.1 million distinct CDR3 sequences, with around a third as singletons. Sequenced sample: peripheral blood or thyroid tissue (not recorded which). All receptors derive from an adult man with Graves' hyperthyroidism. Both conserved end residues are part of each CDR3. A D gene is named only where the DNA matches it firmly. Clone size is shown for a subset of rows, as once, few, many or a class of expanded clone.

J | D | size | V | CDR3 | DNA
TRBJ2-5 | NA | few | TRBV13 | CASSPKIETQYF | TGTGCCAGCAGCCCCAAGATAGAGACCCAGTACTTC
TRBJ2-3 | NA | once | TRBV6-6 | CASSSDRHTQYF | TGTGCCAGCAGTTCCGACCGTCATACGCAGTATTTT
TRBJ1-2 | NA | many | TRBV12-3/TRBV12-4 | CASSLEGMGYTF | TGTGCCAGCAGTTTGGAGGGGATGGGCTACACCTTC
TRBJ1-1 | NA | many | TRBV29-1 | CSVGAGKTEAFF | TGCAGCGTTGGAGCGGGTAAAACTGAAGCTTTCTTT
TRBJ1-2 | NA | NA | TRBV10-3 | CAISEWGYGYTF | TGTGCCATCAGTGAGTGGGGGTATGGCTACACCTTC
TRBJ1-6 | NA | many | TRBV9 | CASSVAGLINSPLHF | TGTGCCAGCAGCGTGGCGGGTTTGATAAATTCACCCCTCCACTTT
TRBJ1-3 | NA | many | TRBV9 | CASSESAVNTIYF | TGTGCCAGCAGCGAATCCGCAGTAAACACCATATATTTT
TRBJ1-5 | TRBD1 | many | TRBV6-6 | CASDTGGYSNQPQHF | TGTGCCAGCGATACAGGGGGCTACAGCAATCAGCCCCAGCATTTT
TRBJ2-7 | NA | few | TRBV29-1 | CSVEEARGHEQYF | TGCAGCGTTGAAGAGGCCCGCGGGCACGAGCAGTACTTC
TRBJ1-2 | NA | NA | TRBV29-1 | CSVGTGTGNTF | NA
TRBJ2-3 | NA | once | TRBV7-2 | CASSFQVGGGITDTQYF | TGTGCCAGCAGCTTTCAGGTGGGAGGCGGAATCACAGATACGCAGTATTTT
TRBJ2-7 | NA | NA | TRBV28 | CATSDPHSGYYEQYF | TGCGCCACCAGTGACCCTCATAGCGGCTACTACGAGCAGTACTTC
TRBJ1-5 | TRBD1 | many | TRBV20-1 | CSARVPGQGNQPQHF | TGCAGTGCTAGAGTACCGGGACAGGGAAATCAGCCCCAGCATTTT
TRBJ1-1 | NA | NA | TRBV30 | CAWSAEDTEAFF | TGTGCCTGGAGTGCAGAAGACACTGAAGCTTTCTTT
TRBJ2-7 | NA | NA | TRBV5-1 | CAGSLRRDYEQYF | TGCGCCGGCAGCTTACGCAGGGACTACGAGCAGTACTTC
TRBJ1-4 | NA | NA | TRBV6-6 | CASSRNDVATNEKLFF | TGTGCCAGCAGCCGAAACGACGTTGCAACTAATGAAAAACTGTTTTTT
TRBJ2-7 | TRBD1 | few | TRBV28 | CATASGQGAGEQYF | TGTGCCACCGCTTCCGGACAGGGGGCAGGCGAGCAGTACTTC
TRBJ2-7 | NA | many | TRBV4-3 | CASSRVRGSLEQYF | TGCGCCAGCAGCAGAGTCCGGGGGAGTCTCGAGCAGTACTTC
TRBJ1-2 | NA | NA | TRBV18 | CASSPGAGGGYTF | TGTGCCAGCTCACCAGGGGCTGGGGGAGGCTACACCTTC
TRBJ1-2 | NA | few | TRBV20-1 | CSASQSSLNYGYTF | TGCAGTGCTAGTCAGTCCTCCCTTAACTATGGCTACACCTTC
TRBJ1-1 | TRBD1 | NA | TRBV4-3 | CASSQERRGGLAEAFF | TGCGCCAGCAGCCAAGAGCGCAGGGGGGGCCTGGCTGAAGCTTTCTTT
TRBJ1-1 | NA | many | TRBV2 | CASSELVRTKGAFF | TGTGCCAGCAGTGAGCTAGTTCGGACCAAAGGGGCTTTCTTT
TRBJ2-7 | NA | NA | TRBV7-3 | CASSLIPGAGYEQYF | TGTGCCAGCAGCCTGATCCCGGGAGCTGGCTACGAGCAGTACTTC
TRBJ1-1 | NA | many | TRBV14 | CASSPRGIGVVTEAFF | TGTGCCAGCAGCCCCCGAGGCATCGGGGTTGTCACTGAAGCTTTCTTT
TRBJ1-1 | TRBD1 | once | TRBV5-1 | CASSVRTGDTEAFF | TGCGCCAGCAGCGTTCGGACAGGGGACACTGAAGCTTTCTTT
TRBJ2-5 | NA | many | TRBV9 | CASSVDGWETQYF | TGTGCCAGCAGCGTAGACGGGTGGGAGACCCAGTACTTC
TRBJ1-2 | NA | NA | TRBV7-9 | CASSYSRTPKGVADYGYTF | TGTGCCAGCAGTTACTCTAGGACCCCCAAAGGCGTGGCGGACTATGGCTACACCTTC
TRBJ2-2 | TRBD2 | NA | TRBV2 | CASRRGGAPGGELFF | TGTGCCAGCAGGCGGGGGGGCGCCCCTGGCGGGGAGCTGTTTTTT
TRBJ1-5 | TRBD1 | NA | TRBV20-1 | CSARETGVGQPQHF | TGCAGTGCTAGAGAGACAGGGGTCGGGCAGCCCCAGCATTTT
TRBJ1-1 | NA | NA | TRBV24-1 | CATSDERSDTEAFF | TGTGCCACCAGTGATGAAAGATCGGACACTGAAGCTTTCTTT
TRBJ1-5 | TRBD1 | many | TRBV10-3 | CATRLSDRSNQPQHF | TGTGCCACGCGGCTCTCGGACAGGTCGAATCAGCCCCAGCATTTT
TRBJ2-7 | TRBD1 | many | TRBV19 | CATSGTVHYEQYF | TGTGCCACATCCGGGACAGTCCACTACGAGCAGTACTTC
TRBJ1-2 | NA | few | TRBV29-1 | CSVESETNYGYTF | TGCAGCGTTGAGTCCGAGACTAACTATGGCTACACCTTC
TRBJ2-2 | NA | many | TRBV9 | CASSSGWTGELFF | TGTGCCAGCAGCTCGGGTTGGACCGGGGAGCTGTTTTTT
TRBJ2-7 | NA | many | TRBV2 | CASREPGREPRQYF | TGTGCCAGCAGAGAACCGGGACGGGAGCCTCGGCAGTACTTC
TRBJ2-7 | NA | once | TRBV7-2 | CASSPRARNYEQYF | TGTGCCAGCAGCCCCAGGGCCAGGAACTACGAGCAGTACTTC
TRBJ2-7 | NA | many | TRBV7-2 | CASSLAGTESSYEQYF | TGTGCCAGCAGCTTAGCAGGGACGGAAAGCTCCTACGAGCAGTACTTC
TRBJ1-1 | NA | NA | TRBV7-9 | CASSSAAVWAFF | TGTGCCAGCAGTTCAGCAGCGGTTTGGGCTTTCTTT
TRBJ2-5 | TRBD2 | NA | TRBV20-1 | CSARGLAGGPETQYF | TGCAGTGCTAGGGGGCTAGCGGGAGGGCCCGAGACCCAGTACTTC
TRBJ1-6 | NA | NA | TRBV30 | CAWSTNQGRNSPLHF | TGTGCCTGGAGCACAAACCAGGGGAGGAATTCACCCCTCCACTTT
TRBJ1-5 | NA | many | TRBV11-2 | CASSLDDAQPQHF | TGTGCCAGCAGCTTAGACGACGCTCAGCCCCAGCATTTT
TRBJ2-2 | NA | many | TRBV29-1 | CSVIKGIGELFF | TGCAGCGTAATCAAGGGCATCGGGGAGCTGTTTTTT
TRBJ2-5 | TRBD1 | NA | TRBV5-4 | CASSTTGTGGETQYF | TGTGCCAGCAGCACCACCGGGACAGGGGGAGAGACCCAGTACTTC
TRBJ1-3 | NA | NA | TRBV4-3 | CASSQDFPGFGDTIYF | TGCGCCAGCAGCCAAGATTTTCCTGGGTTTGGGGACACCATATATTTT
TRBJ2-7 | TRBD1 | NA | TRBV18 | CASSPPEDRDLSEQYF | TGTGCCAGCTCACCACCAGAAGACAGGGATCTTAGCGAGCAGTACTTC
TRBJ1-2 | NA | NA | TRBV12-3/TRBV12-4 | CASSPTPVYSANYGYTF | TGTGCCAGCAGCCCAACACCGGTGTACAGCGCTAACTATGGCTACACCTTC
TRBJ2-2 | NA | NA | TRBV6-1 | CASSYGQGHTGELFF | TGTGCCAGCAGTTACGGGCAGGGACACACCGGGGAGCTGTTTTTT
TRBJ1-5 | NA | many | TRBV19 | CASRSDGIVGNQPQHF | TGTGCCAGTAGGTCAGATGGGATAGTGGGCAATCAGCCCCAGCATTTT